The 14 T cell receptor beta chains below come from one sample, sequenced in a study of patients and donors after allogeneic stem cell transplantation. TCRdb recomputed calls from the RT-PCR reads with MiXCR, one row per CDR3 protein. Among approximately 150,000 distinct CDR3 sequences, about 36% were seen once, and the ten largest hold roughly 52%. The sample comprised blood, either unsorted or a sorted T cell fraction (not recorded which). These receptors all come from a human donor who was either an allogeneic HSCT recipient or a stem cell or donor lymphocyte infusion donor (not recorded which). It is not recorded whose cells these are; they may come from a transplant donor.

This clonotype was counted a few times. J is TRBJ1-6 and V is TRBV12-3 or TRBV12-4, with a tentative D call TRBD1 (5 bases). This CDR3 has 15 residues. V dropped 6 bases and J dropped 9 bases, with 18 bases sitting between them. The CDR3 bases are TGTGCCAGCAGCTCGCAGGGAGGGTTTGGTTCACCCCTCCACTTT. Its translation: CASSSQGGFGSPLHF.

The rearrangement uses TRBV7-2 and TRBJ1-5; no clear D. V lost 1 base to trimming and J lost 6 bases, with 16 bases between them. The CDR3 runs 16 residues. From germline, CDR1 is SGHTA and CDR2 FQGNSA. The CDR3 DNA reads as TGTGCCAGCAGCTTAGAGGCATCATCAATCGGTCAGCCCCAGCATTTT. Protein product: CASSLEASSIGQPQHF.

This clonotype turned up a few times. The rearrangement uses TRBV7-2 and TRBJ1-1, with TRBD1 identical over 7 bases. With V trimmed by 2 bases and J by 0 bases, 6 bases remained unmatched. The CDR3 is made up of 16 amino acids. CDR1 and CDR2 from the germline V gene are SGHTA and FQGNSA. CDR3 in DNA: TGTGCCAGCAGCTTACAGGCAGGGGGGGTGAACACTGAAGCTTTCTTT. This encodes CASSLQAGGVNTEAFF.

V and J are TRBV5-1 and TRBJ2-5; D call uncertain. Germline V CDR1 and CDR2: SGHRS, YFSETQ. The length of the CDR3 is 15 residues. The germline V and J ends were trimmed by 7 bases and 1 base, with 17 bases remaining between them. CDR3 DNA: TGCGCCAGCTACCCCGTTCGGCACGGCCAAGAGACCCAGTACTTC. Translation gives CASYPVRHGQETQYF.

This chain connects TRBV6-5 to TRBJ1-5; no firm D call. Trimming shortened V by 7 bases and J by 0 bases, and 13 bases separated the two germline ends. The CDR3 contains 15 residues. Looked up from germline, CDR1 is MNHEY and CDR2 is SVGAGI. CDR3: CASILQQYSNQPQHF. The CDR3 DNA is TGTGCCAGCATCCTACAGCAATATAGCAATCAGCCCCAGCATTTT.

This clonotype turned up a few times. This chain connects TRBV12-3 or TRBV12-4 to TRBJ1-3, with a weak D call TRBD1 (5 bases). This CDR3 is 12 amino acids long. Trimming took 5 bases from V and 4 from J, leaving 6 bases between them. CDR3 amino acids: CASSPGGNTIYF. CDR3 DNA sequence: TGTGCCAGCAGTCCAGGGGGAAACACCATATATTTT.

This clonotype was found a few times. The genes are TRBV7-2 and TRBJ2-1, with TRBD1 matching 8 bases. Germline values: CDR1 SGHTA, CDR2 FQGNSA. The CDR3 runs to 15 residues. V shed 6 bases and J 2 bases; nucleotides not matched to a gene: 6. This CDR3 is CASRRRGRPYNEQFF. Here the CDR3 DNA reads TGTGCCAGCAGACGCAGGGGGCGCCCCTACAATGAGCAGTTCTTC. Looking up the rest from reference TRBV7-2 and TRBJ2-1 gives the full variable domain: GAGVSQSPSNKVTEKGKDVELRCDPISGHTALYWYRQSLGQGLEFLIYFQGNSAPDKSGLPSDRFSAERTGGSVSTLTIQRTQQEDSAVYLCASRRRGRPYNEQFFGPGTRLTVL.

The sample holds a few counts of this clonotype. This sequence joins TRBV5-1 and TRBJ1-2, with 7 nucleotides matching TRBD1. This CDR3 has 13 residues. J lost 6 bases, V lost 4 bases, and 6 bases had no gene match. The germline V gene has CDR1 SGHRS and CDR2 YFSETQ. CDR3 in DNA: TGCGCCAGCAGCCCGGGACAGCCTAATGGCTACACCTTC. It yields the protein CASSPGQPNGYTF.

In this sample, this clonotype turned up a few times. The chain couples TRBV12-3 or TRBV12-4 to TRBJ1-2, with D possibly TRBD1 on 5 matching bases. The CDR3 sequence is 14 residues long. Trimming removed 4 bases from V and 0 bases from J, with 9 bases in between. CDR3 protein: CASSSGLANYGYTF. The CDR3 DNA reads as TGTGCCAGCAGTTCAGGGTTAGCTAACTATGGCTACACCTTC.

This clonotype turned up a few times. This chain links TRBV11-1 with TRBJ2-2, with D unclear. V lost 1 base and J lost 5, with 14 bases in between. Germline V lookup: CDR1 SGHAT, CDR2 FQDESV (reference sequence). The CDR3 length is 16 residues. The CDR3, as DNA: TGTGCCAGCAGCTTAGAGGGAAGGGTTCGGACCGGGGAGCTGTTTTTT. The encoded protein is CASSLEGRVRTGELFF.

The chain recombines TRBV5-5 with TRBJ1-1; TRBD1 matches 7 bases. Germline V gives CDR1 SGHKS, CDR2 YYEKEE (reference sequence). The length of the CDR3 is 14 residues. Trimming at V came to 1 base and at J to 4 bases, leaving 4 bases not matched to a gene. The CDR3 nucleotides are TGTGCCAGCAGCTTGAGGGACAGTACCACTGAAGCTTTCTTT. Protein product: CASSLRDSTTEAFF.

The chain employs TRBV3-1 and TRBJ2-5; 8 nucleotides agree with TRBD2. J gave up 5 bases and V 4 bases, and 9 bases lay outside the gene matches. The germline gives CDR1 LGHDT, CDR2 YNNKEL (reference sequence). The CDR3 runs to 15 residues. The CDR3 is CASSRQSGGGETQYF. The DNA of the CDR3 is TGTGCCAGCAGCCGGCAGAGCGGGGGTGGGGAGACCCAGTACTTC.

The chain employs TRBV6-5 and TRBJ1-2; a possible D gene is TRBD1 (5 bases). V was pared by 2 bases and J by 0 bases, with 13 bases between. CDR1 MNHEY and CDR2 SVGAGI come from the germline V gene. CDR3 length: 16 amino acids. The CDR3 sequence is CASSYEAGPPNYGYTF. The CDR3 DNA sequence: TGTGCCAGCAGTTACGAGGCAGGGCCTCCTAACTATGGCTACACCTTC.

This chain connects TRBV6-6 to TRBJ2-1, with D maybe TRBD2 (6 bases). There are 15 residues in the CDR3. Between the trimmed V and J ends, which lost 3 bases and 5 bases, there was a span of 14 bases. Germline assignment: CDR1 MNHNY and CDR2 SVGAGI (reference sequence). The CDR3, as DNA: TGTGCCAGCAGTTATATTAGGGAGGCAAACAATGAGCAGTTCTTC. It translates to CASSYIREANNEQFF.